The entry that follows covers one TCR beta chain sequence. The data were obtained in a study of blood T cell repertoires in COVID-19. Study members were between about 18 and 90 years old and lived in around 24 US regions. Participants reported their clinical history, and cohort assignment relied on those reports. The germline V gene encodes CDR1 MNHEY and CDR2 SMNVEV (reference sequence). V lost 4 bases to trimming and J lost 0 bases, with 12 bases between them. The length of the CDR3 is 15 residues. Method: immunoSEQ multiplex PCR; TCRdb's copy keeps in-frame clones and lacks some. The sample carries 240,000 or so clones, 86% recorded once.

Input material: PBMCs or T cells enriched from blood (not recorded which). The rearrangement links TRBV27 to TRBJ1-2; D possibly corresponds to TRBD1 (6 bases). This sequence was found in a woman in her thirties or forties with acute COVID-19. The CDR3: CASSSLGQSNYGYTF. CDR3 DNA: TGTGCCAGCAGTTCACTCGGACAGTCTAACTATGGCTACACCTTC.